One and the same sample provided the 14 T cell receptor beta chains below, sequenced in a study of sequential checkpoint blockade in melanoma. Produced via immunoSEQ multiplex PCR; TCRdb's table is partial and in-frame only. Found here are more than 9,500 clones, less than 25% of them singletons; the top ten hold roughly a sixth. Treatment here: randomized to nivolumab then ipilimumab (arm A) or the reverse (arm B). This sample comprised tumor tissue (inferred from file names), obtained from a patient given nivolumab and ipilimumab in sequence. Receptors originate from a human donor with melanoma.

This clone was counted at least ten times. In DNA, the CDR3 is TGTGCCAGCAGCTTAGATTGGGCACTTCTTGGCACAGATACGCAGTATTTT. Translation gives CASSLDWALLGTDTQYF. The chain uses TRBV11-3 and TRBJ2-3; D uncertain. Per germline, CDR1 SGHNT and CDR2 YENEEA. This CDR3 comprises 17 residues. Trimming took off 0 bases at V and 1 base at J, with 14 bases between the two ends.

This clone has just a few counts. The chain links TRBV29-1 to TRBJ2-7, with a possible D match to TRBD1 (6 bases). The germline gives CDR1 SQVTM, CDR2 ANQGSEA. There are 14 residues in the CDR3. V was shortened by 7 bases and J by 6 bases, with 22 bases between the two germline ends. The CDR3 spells CSAKAQGKGIEQYF. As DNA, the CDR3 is TGCAGCGCGAAAGCACAGGGTAAGGGGATCGAGCAGTACTTC.

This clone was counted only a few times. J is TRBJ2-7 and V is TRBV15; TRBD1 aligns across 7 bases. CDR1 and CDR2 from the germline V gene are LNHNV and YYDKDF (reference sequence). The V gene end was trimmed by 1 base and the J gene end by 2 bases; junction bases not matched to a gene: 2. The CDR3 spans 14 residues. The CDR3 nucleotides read TGTGCCACCAGCAGAGGTGACAGGGCCTACGAGCAGTACTTC. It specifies CATSRGDRAYEQYF.

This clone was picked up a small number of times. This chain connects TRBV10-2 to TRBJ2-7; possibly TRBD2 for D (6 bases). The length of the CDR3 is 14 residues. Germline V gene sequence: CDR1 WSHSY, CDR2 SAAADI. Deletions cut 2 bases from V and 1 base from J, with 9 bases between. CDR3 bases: TGCGCCAGCAGTGAGGGGACTCCGTCCTACGAGCAGTACTTC. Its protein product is CASSEGTPSYEQYF.

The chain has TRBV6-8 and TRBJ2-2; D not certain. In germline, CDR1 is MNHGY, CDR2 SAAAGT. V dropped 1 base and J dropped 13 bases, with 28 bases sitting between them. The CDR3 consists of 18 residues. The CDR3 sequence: CASSYYRRSSLRPMGLFF. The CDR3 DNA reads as TGTGCCAGCAGTTACTACCGACGATCGAGTCTCCGGCCGATGGGGCTGTTTTTT.

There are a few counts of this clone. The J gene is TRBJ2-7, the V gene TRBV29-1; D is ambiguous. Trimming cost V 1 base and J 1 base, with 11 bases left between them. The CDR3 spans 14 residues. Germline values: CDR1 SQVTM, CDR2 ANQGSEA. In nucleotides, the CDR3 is TGCAGCGTTGAAGTGCCTTCTATGTCCTACGAGCAGTACTTC. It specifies CSVEVPSMSYEQYF.

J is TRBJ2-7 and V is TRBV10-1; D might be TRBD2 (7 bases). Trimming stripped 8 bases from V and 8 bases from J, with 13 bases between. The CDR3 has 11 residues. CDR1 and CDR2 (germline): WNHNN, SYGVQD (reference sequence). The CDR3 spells CASLKGGKQYF. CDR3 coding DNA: TGCGCCAGCCTTAAGGGGGGGAAGCAGTACTTC.

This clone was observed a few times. In nucleotides, the CDR3 is TGCGCCAGCAGCTTGGAGGTTAGCGGGAAGTACGAGCAGTACTTC. Translated, it gives CASSLEVSGKYEQYF. This chain uses TRBV5-1 with TRBJ2-7, with 8 bases matching TRBD2. CDR1 SGHRS and CDR2 YFSETQ come from the germline V gene. The V segment lost 0 bases and the J segment 4 bases; nucleotides outside the gene matches: 6. The CDR3 consists of 15 residues.

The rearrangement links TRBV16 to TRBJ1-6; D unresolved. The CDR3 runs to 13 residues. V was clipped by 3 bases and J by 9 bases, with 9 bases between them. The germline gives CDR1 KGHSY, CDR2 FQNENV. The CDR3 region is CASSHGLGSPLHF. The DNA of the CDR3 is TGTGCCAGCAGCCACGGTCTCGGTTCACCCCTCCACTTT. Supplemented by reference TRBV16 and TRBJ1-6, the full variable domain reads GEEVAQTPKHLVRGEGQKAKLYCAPIKGHSYVFWYQQVLKNEFKFLISFQNENVFDETGMPKERFSAKCLPNSPCSLEIQATKLEDSAVYFCASSHGLGSPLHFGNGTRLTVT.

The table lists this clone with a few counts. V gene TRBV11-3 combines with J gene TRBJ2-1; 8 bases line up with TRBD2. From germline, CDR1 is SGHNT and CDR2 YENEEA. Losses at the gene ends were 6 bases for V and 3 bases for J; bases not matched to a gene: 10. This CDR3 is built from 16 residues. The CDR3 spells CASRRNSGSNYNEQFF. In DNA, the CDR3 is TGTGCCAGCAGACGAAACAGCGGGAGCAACTACAATGAGCAGTTCTTC.

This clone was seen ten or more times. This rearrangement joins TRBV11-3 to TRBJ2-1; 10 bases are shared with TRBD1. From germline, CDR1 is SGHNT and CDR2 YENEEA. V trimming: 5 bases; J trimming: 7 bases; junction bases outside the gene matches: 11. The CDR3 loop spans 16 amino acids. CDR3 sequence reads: CASSLRDRGVRNEQFF. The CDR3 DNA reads TGTGCCAGCAGCCTCCGGGACAGGGGAGTGAGAAATGAGCAGTTCTTC.

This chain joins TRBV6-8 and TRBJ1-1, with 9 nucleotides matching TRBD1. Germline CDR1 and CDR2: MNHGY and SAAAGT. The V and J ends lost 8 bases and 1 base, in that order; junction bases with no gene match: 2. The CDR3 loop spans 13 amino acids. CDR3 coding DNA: TGTGCCAGCCGGGACAGGGAGAACACTGAAGCTTTCTTT. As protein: CASRDRENTEAFF.

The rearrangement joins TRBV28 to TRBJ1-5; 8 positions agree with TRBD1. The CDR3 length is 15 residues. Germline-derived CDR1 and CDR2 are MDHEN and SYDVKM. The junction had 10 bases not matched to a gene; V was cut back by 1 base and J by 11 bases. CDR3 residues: CASSLSGGNTRTQHF. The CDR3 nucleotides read TGTGCCAGCAGTTTATCAGGGGGCAACACGCGGACCCAGCATTTT. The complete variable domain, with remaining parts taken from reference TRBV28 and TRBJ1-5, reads DVKVTQSSRYLVKRTGEKVFLECVQDMDHENMFWYRQDPGLGLRLIYFSYDVKMKEKGDIPEGYSVSREKKERFSLILESASTNQTSMYLCASSLSGGNTRTQHFGDGTRLSIL.

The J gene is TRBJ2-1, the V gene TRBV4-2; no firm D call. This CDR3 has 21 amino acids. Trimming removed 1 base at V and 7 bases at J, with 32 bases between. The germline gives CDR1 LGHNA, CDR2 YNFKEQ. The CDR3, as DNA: TGTGCCAGCAGCCAAGGCCTAAGTAGAAGCTATGGTAATAAAGCCGGGAATGAGCAGTTCTTC. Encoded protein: CASSQGLSRSYGNKAGNEQFF.